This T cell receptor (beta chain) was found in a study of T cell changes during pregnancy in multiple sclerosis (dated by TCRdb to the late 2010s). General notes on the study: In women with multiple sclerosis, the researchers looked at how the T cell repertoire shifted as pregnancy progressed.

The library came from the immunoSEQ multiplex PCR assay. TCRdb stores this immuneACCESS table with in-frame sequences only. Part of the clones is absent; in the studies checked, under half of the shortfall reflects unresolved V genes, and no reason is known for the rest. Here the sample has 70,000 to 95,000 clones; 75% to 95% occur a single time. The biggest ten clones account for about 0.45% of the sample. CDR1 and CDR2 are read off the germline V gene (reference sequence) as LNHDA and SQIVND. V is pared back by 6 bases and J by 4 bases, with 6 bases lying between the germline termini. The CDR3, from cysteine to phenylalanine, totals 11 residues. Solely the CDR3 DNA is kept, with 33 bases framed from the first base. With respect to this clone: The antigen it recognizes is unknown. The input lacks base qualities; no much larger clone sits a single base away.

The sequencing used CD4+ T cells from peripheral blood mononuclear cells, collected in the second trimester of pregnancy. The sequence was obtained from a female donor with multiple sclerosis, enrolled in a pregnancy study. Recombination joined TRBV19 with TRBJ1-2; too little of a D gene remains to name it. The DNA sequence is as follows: TGTGCCAGTAGCCAGGTCTATGGCTACACCTTC. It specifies CASSQVYGYTF.